The clone carrying this T cell receptor beta chain was seen more than once but under ten times. The antigen remains unidentified. Its ends do not fully match the called genes, so a read error is possible. The data originate from a study of CD4 T cells in relation to SARS-CoV-2 and coronaviruses. Here immunoSEQ multiplex PCR was the method, and the copy in TCRdb shows in-frame clones only, minus some. This table has 36,000 or so clones, 77% appearing once. Germline V gene sequence: CDR1 SGHRS, CDR2 YFSETQ. There are 16 residues in the CDR3. V gene TRBV5-1 combines with J gene TRBJ1-1, with 7 bases that match TRBD1. Source material: memory CD4+ T cells from PBMCs, cultured in vitro. This TCR came from an adult with COVID-19. For the CDR3, the DNA is TGCGCCAGCAGTTTGGGTCCTCAGGGGGTGTACACTGAAGCTTTCTTT. Protein: CASSLGPQGVYTEAFF.